The 3 T cell receptor beta chains given below trace back to one sample, sequenced in a study of cytomegalovirus exposure and HLA in healthy donors. Primers included in the PCR were 60 Vbeta and 13 Jbeta primers. Data came from immunoSEQ multiplex PCR; TCRdb stores just in-frame clones and leaves some out. In the table there are about 160,000 clones, approximately 82% of which are singletons. Sequenced input: PBMCs. These receptors came from a male donor in good health and CMV-seropositive.

This chain uses TRBV7-2 with TRBJ1-1, with TRBD1 as a possible D gene (6 bases). The length of the CDR3 is 15 residues. Germline loops: CDR1 SGHTA, CDR2 FQGNSA. V was shortened by 2 bases and J by 0 bases, with 10 bases between the two germline ends. CDR3 nucleotide sequence: TGTGCCAGCAGCTTATGGGGGCAGCTGAACACTGAAGCTTTCTTT. This gives the protein CASSLWGQLNTEAFF.

V usage is TRBV14 and J usage is TRBJ2-1; TRBD1 aligns across 11 bases. The J segment lost 4 bases and the V segment lost 4 bases, leaving 9 bases of the junction unmatched. Germline V gene data show CDR1 as SGHDN and CDR2 as FVKESK. CDR3 length: 17 residues. The CDR3 reads CASSRRTGGAGYNEQFF. The CDR3 DNA sequence: TGTGCCAGCAGCCGCCGGACAGGGGGCGCGGGATACAATGAGCAGTTCTTC.

A few counts support this clone. V and J are TRBV7-2 and TRBJ2-7, with 13 bases matching TRBD2. This CDR3 is 15 amino acids long. Germline CDR1 is SGHTA and CDR2 is FQGNSA. V lost 5 bases, J lost 7 bases, and 8 bases stayed unmatched. The CDR3 sequence: CASSTGLAGVREQYF. CDR3 sequence (DNA): TGTGCCAGCAGCACCGGACTAGCGGGAGTGAGGGAGCAGTACTTC.